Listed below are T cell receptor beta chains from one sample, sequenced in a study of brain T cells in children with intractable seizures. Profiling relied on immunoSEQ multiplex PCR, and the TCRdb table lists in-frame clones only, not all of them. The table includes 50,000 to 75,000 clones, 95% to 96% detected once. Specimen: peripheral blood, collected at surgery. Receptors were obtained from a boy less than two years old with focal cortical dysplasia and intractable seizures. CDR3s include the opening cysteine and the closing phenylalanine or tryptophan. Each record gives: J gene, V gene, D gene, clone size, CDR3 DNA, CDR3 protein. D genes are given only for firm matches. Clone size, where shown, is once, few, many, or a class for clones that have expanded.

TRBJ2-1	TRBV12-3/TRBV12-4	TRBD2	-	TGTGCCAGCAGTTTAGGGACTAGCGGGGGGTTCTTC	CASSLGTSGGFF
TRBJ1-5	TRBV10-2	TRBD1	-	TGCGCCAGCAGCGGGGACAGGGGCAATCAGCCCCAGCATTTT	CASSGDRGNQPQHF
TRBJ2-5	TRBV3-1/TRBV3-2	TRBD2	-	TGTGCCAGCAACCAACTAGCGGCCCACCAAGAGACCCAGTACTTC	CASNQLAAHQETQYF
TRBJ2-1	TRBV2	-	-	TGTGCCAGCAGTTACCCACTAGTGCCCGAGCAGTTCTTC	CASSYPLVPEQFF
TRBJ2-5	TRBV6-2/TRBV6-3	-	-	TGTGCCAGCAGTGAGGCGGGATGGGAGACCCAGTACTTC	CASSEAGWETQYF
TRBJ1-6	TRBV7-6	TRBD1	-	TGTGCCAGCAGCCAAGACAGGGGAGGGGGGTCCTATAATTCACCCCTCCACTTT	CASSQDRGGGSYNSPLHF
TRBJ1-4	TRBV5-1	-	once	TGCGCCAGCAGCGCCGGATTGGGGACTTCGGATGAAAAACTGTTTTTT	CASSAGLGTSDEKLFF
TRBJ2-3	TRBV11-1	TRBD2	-	TGTGCCAGCAGCCAGTGGGCGGGGGGGCCTGATACGCAGTATTTT	CASSQWAGGPDTQYF
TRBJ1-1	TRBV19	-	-	TGTGCCAGTAGTCCTACGGGATTGCTGAACACTGAAGCTTTCTTT	CASSPTGLLNTEAFF
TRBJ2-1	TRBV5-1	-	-	TGCGCCAGCAGCTTGTCACAGGGTCCCCACAATGAGCAGTTCTTC	CASSLSQGPHNEQFF
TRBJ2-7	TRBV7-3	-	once	TGTGCCAGCAGCCCCGCTTGGGGGCAGTACTTC	CASSPAWGQYF
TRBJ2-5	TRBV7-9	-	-	TGTGCCAGCAGCTTAGGGTCAGGAAGAGAGACCCAGTACTTC	CASSLGSGRETQYF
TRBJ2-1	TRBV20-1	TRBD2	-	TGCAGTGCTAGTACCGCTCACGACGTACCCCTAGCGGGGGGCTCTTACTACAATGAGCAGTTCTTC	CSASTAHDVPLAGGSYYNEQFF
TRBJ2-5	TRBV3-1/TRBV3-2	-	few	TGTGCCAGCAGCCGTGGGTACCAAGAGACCCAGTACTTC	CASSRGYQETQYF
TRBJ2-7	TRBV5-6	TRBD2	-	TGTGCCAGCAGCTTGAGTCTAGCGGGGGCTAGAGAGCAGTACTTC	CASSLSLAGAREQYF
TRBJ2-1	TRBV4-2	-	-	TGTGCCAGCAGCCAAGATCTGCAGGGAAGCTCCTACAATGAGCAGTTCTTC	CASSQDLQGSSYNEQFF
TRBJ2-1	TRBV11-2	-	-	TGTGCCAGCAGCTTTTTTCCGGCGGACAATGAGCAGTTCTTC	CASSFFPADNEQFF
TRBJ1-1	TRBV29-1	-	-	TGCAGCGTTGAACTTGGGGAGGGCCTGAAGGAAGCTTTCTTT	CSVELGEGLKEAFF
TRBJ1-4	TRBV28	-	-	TGTGCCAGCAGTTTTAACAGGGATCGGGAAAAACTGTTTTTT	CASSFNRDREKLFF
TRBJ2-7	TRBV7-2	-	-	TGTGCCAGCAGCTTTAATGGCTTCGACGGAGCCTACGAGCAGTACTTC	CASSFNGFDGAYEQYF
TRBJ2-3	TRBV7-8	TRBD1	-	TGTGCCAGCAGCACCCGACAGGGGGCCCGCACAGATACGCAGTATTTT	CASSTRQGARTDTQYF
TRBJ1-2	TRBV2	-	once	TGTGCCAGCGAAGATAGGGGGTGGAACTATGGCTACACCTTC	CASEDRGWNYGYTF
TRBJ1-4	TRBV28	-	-	TGTGCCAGCCGAAAATCGGGGGCGGATGGTGAAAAACTGTTTTTT	CASRKSGADGEKLFF
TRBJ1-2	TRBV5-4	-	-	TGTGCCAGCAGCTTGGATGAGGGGGGGAGCGATGGCTACACCTTC	CASSLDEGGSDGYTF
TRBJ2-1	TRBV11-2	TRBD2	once	TGTGCCAGCAGCCCGAACAAAGCGGGGTCCTACAATGAGCAGTTCTTC	CASSPNKAGSYNEQFF
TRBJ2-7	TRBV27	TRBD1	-	TGTGCCAGCAGTAACAGGGGGCGCGGGTACGAGCAGTACTTC	CASSNRGRGYEQYF
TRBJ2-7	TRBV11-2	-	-	TGTGCCAGCAGCTTTTTTTCCGGGACCTCCTACGAGCAGTACTTC	CASSFFSGTSYEQYF
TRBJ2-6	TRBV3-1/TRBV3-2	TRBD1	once	TGTGCCAGCAGCCAAGATTCAAGGGGGCGGGTTATTGGGGCCAACGTCCTGACTTTC	CASSQDSRGRVIGANVLTF
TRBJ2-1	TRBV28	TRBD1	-	TGTGCCAGCAGGTATTACCGGGACAGACTCAATGAGCAGTTCTTC	CASRYYRDRLNEQFF
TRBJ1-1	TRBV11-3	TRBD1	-	TGTGCCAGCAGCTACCAAGGGACAGCCACTGAAGCTTTCTTT	CASSYQGTATEAFF
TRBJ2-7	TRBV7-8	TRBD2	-	TGTGCCAGCACCGTGACTAGCCGAGACGAGCAGTACTTC	CASTVTSRDEQYF
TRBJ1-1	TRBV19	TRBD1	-	TGTGCCAGTAGTATCTTCGACAGGGGGCCGAACACTGAAGCTTTCTTT	CASSIFDRGPNTEAFF
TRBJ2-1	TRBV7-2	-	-	TGTGCCAGCAGCGTCAGGGATTTCTACAATGAGCAGTTCTTC	CASSVRDFYNEQFF
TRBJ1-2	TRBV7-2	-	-	TGTGCCAGCAGCCGACCGAGCTATGGCTACACCTTC	CASSRPSYGYTF
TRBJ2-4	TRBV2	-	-	TGTGCCAGCAAGGGGTTGGCCAAAAACATTCAGTACTTC	CASKGLAKNIQYF
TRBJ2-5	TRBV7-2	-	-	TGTGCCAGCAGCTGGAGGAAGACCGCCATGTGGAGAGAGACCCAGTACTTC	CASSWRKTAMWRETQYF
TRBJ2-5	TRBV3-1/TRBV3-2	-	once	TGTGCCAGCAGAGGCCGGGACCGAAAGGAGACCCAGTACTTC	CASRGRDRKETQYF
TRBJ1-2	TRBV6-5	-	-	TGTGCCAGCAGTTGGGCGTCAGGACCCTATGGCTACACCTTC	CASSWASGPYGYTF
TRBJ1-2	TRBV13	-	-	TGTGCCAGCAGCTTAGCTGGATATGGCTACACCTTC	CASSLAGYGYTF
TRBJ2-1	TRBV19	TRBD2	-	TGTGCCAGTAGTGCTTGGGGGGGGACCTACAATGAGCAGTTCTTC	CASSAWGGTYNEQFF
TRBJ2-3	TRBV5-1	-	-	TGCGCCAGCAGCTCAGGACAGAGCACAGATACGCAGTATTTT	CASSSGQSTDTQYF
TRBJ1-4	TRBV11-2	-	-	TGTGCCAGCAGCCTTAGACAGTTCGCAACTAATGAAAAACTGTTTTTT	CASSLRQFATNEKLFF
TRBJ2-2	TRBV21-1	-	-	TGTGCCAGCAGCAAAACTCCGGGACAGGTCACCGGGGAGCTGTTTTTT	CASSKTPGQVTGELFF
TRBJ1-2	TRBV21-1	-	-	TGTGCCAGCAGCAAGGGGGGGCGTGACTATGGCTACACCTTC	CASSKGGRDYGYTF
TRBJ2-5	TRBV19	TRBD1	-	TGTGCCAGTAAGAAAACAGGGGTAGAGACCCAGTACTTC	CASKKTGVETQYF
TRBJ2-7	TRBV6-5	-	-	TGTGCCAGCAGCGTGAAGGTTTCCTACGAGCAGTACTTC	CASSVKVSYEQYF
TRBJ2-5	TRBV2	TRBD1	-	TGTGCCAGCAGTCCACAGGGGATTGGAGAGACCCAGTACTTC	CASSPQGIGETQYF
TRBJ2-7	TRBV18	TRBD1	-	TGTGCCAGCTCACCACCCGGACAGGGGAGGGGCGAGCAGTACTTC	CASSPPGQGRGEQYF
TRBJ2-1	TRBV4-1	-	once	TGCGCCAGCAGCCGCCTGAGGGGGACCGGCTACAATGAGCAGTTCTTC	CASSRLRGTGYNEQFF